The source of this TCR beta chain is a study of OX40 agonist ivuxolimab in advanced cancers. On the study more broadly: Dose-escalation subjects each had hepatocellular carcinoma, melanoma, renal cell or head and neck cancer. Three partial responders included one hepatocellular carcinoma patient and two cutaneous melanoma patients. Study-wide points: Low normalized clonal expansion also occurred in some nonresponding patients. Averaging showed that CD8+ T cells had more expanded clones than CD4+ did.

With regard to this clone: Its antigen is undetermined.

CDR3 length: 15 residues. The V and J ends lost 6 bases and 0 bases respectively, with 12 bases between them. Per the germline V gene, CDR1 is SNHLY and CDR2 is FYNNEI. Method: immunoSEQ multiplex PCR; TCRdb's copy keeps in-frame clones and lacks some. Found here are some 58,000 clones, over 80% of them singletons; the top ten hold 3.7%. The sequence was collected from an adult with an advanced solid tumor such as melanoma, head and neck, liver or kidney cancer. This rearrangement joins TRBV2 to TRBJ1-3; D is possibly TRBD1 (6 bases). Sequencing was performed on CD4+ or CD8+ T cells sorted from blood, taken in a trial of the OX40 agonist ivuxolimab. CDR3 coding DNA: TGTGCCAGCAGGAGGGGGGACACCTCTGGAAACACCATATATTTT. Protein: CASRRGDTSGNTIYF.